Each of the 10 T cell receptor beta chains below was sequenced from the same sample in a study of blood T cell repertoires in COVID-19. The repertoire was sequenced with immunoSEQ multiplex PCR; TCRdb's copy has only in-frame clones and lacks some. Found here are about 200,000 clones, about 78% of them singletons; the top ten hold around 6%. The sample consisted of peripheral blood. These receptors all stem from a woman between 70 and 85 years old with acute or convalescent COVID-19.

This chain uses TRBV25-1 with TRBJ1-1; a weak D match, TRBD1 (6 bases). Germline CDR1 reads MGHDK; CDR2 reads SYGVNS. CDR3 size: 15 residues. The ends were cut back, 4 bases at V and 5 bases at J, with 17 bases in the middle. The CDR3 protein is CASSGGHSDVTEAFF. The CDR3 region has the DNA TGTGCCAGCAGTGGGGGACATTCGGACGTTACTGAAGCTTTCTTT.

The CDR3 nucleotides read TGTGCCAGCAGTCCCAGGGGGCAAGCCACCGGGGAGCTGTTTTTT. Encoded protein: CASSPRGQATGELFF. V and J are TRBV27 and TRBJ2-2, with TRBD1 matching 8 bases. The V gene end was trimmed by 5 bases and the J gene end by 4 bases; junction bases not matched to a gene: 6. Looked up from germline, CDR1 is MNHEY and CDR2 is SMNVEV (reference sequence). This CDR3 region has 15 residues.

The chain employs TRBV2 and TRBJ2-5, with 8 bases fitting TRBD1. The J segment lost 6 bases and the V segment lost 0 bases, leaving 3 bases of the junction unmatched. This CDR3 is built from 14 residues. Germline values: CDR1 SNHLY, CDR2 FYNNEI. The CDR3 DNA follows: TGTGCCAGCAGTGAAGCCAGGGGGCAGCAGACCCAGTACTTC. Its protein product is CASSEARGQQTQYF. The complete variable domain, with remaining parts taken from reference TRBV2 and TRBJ2-5, reads EPEVTQTPSHQVTQMGQEVILRCVPISNHLYFYWYRQILGQKVEFLVSFYNNEISEKSEIFDDQFSVERPDGSNFTLKIRSTKLEDSAMYFCASSEARGQQTQYFGPGTRLLVL.

This CDR3 reads CASSEKYLDKLSYEQYF. Here the CDR3 DNA reads TGTGCCAGCAGTGAAAAGTATTTGGACAAACTATCCTACGAGCAGTACTTC. The chain couples TRBV2 to TRBJ2-7, with D maybe TRBD1 (5 bases). The CDR3 has 17 residues. V gave up 2 bases and J gave up 1 base, with 18 bases separating them. Germline CDR1 SNHLY, CDR2 FYNNEI. The whole variable domain, remainder taken from reference TRBV2 and TRBJ2-7, is EPEVTQTPSHQVTQMGQEVILRCVPISNHLYFYWYRQILGQKVEFLVSFYNNEISEKSEIFDDQFSVERPDGSNFTLKIRSTKLEDSAMYFCASSEKYLDKLSYEQYFGPGTRLTVT.

The chain uses TRBV10-3 and TRBJ2-1, with D tentatively TRBD1 (5 bases). Germline V gene lookup returns CDR1 ENHRY and CDR2 SYGVKD. The CDR3 is made up of 13 amino acids. V lost 2 bases and J lost 6, with 8 bases in between. The chain's CDR3 is CAISEGASNEQFF. In DNA form, the CDR3 reads TGTGCCATCAGTGAGGGGGCGTCCAATGAGCAGTTCTTC.

The V call is TRBV27, the J call TRBJ2-1; tentative D call: TRBD2 (6 bases). V lost 5 bases and J lost 15, with 14 bases in between. The CDR3 is made up of 11 amino acids. Germline CDR1 MNHEY, CDR2 SMNVEV (reference sequence). This CDR3 reads CASSGGTSRFF. The CDR3 region has the DNA TGTGCCAGCAGTGGGGGGACCTCCCGGTTCTTC.

This rearrangement joins TRBV12-3 or TRBV12-4 to TRBJ1-6; 8 bases line up with TRBD1. This CDR3 is built from 13 residues. After removal of 3 bases from V and 13 bases from J, the junction contained 5 bases not matched to a gene. CDR3 amino acids: CASSFGQGWPLHF. Here the CDR3 DNA reads TGTGCCAGCAGTTTTGGACAGGGTTGGCCCCTCCACTTT.

This chain joins TRBV29-1 and TRBJ2-3, with 12 bases fitting TRBD2. The V segment lost 6 bases and the J segment 1 base; nucleotides outside the gene matches: 11. CDR3 length equals 17 residues. Germline-derived CDR1 and CDR2 are SQVTM and ANQGSEA. CDR3 coding DNA: TGCAGCGTGCTGCTACTAGCGGGAGGATGGGGCACAGATACGCAGTATTTT. Amino acids: CSVLLLAGGWGTDTQYF.

The V and J genes are TRBV29-1 and TRBJ1-2; 7 bases are shared with TRBD1. The CDR3 is 12 residues long. CDR1 is SQVTM, CDR2 ANQGSEA, per germline. V was clipped by 6 bases and J by 7 bases; unmatched bases: 8. The CDR3 DNA reads as TGCAGCGTGGCCACAGGGGCGTTTGGCTACACCTTC. It codes for CSVATGAFGYTF.

CDR3: CASSVTSGGTGELFF. CDR3 DNA sequence: TGTGCCAGCAGTGTCACTAGCGGAGGAACCGGGGAGCTGTTTTTT. The chain uses TRBV2 and TRBJ2-2; TRBD2 matches 8 bases. V lost 4 bases, J lost 5 bases, and 6 bases stayed unmatched. The CDR3 extends over 15 amino acids. From germline, CDR1 is SNHLY and CDR2 FYNNEI.